The clone carrying this T cell receptor (beta chain) was counted at least ten times. Its antigen is currently unknown. V dropped 5 bases and J dropped 4 bases, with 12 bases sitting between them. In germline, CDR1 is SGHVS, CDR2 FNYEAQ. The CDR3 consists of 15 residues. This sample is drawn from a study of breast tumors, draining lymph nodes, adjacent tissues. General study points: Tumor and nontumor repertoires were significantly more similar in luminal-like than in basal-like breast cancer. Tumor repertoires ranked between lymph nodes and nontumor tissue in diversity, with V and J gene preferences. Data fit most tumor T cells coming from lymph node, expanding in tumor. That most tumor T cells come from lymph nodes remained unproven.

TCRdb passed the multiplex PCR reads through MiXCR, listing each CDR3 protein once. The profile shows 200,000 or so distinct CDR3 sequences, 31% of them singletons. Breast cancer patients provided tissue from their axillary draining lymph nodes. J is TRBJ2-6 and V is TRBV7-6; a weak D match, TRBD2 (5 bases). This clonotype originated in a female donor with breast cancer. Some clones in this sample may be carry-over from other donors' samples. Sequenced sample: axillary lymph node tissue. The CDR3 bases are TGTGCCAGCAGCAAACCTAGCTCCGGGGCCAACGTCCTGACTTTC. It codes for CASSKPSSGANVLTF.